This note documents a single TCR beta chain sequence. This entry is derived from a study of blood T cell repertoires in COVID-19. About the study: PBMCs, B-cell-depleted T cells, or T cells were the source of the cDNA or gDNA that made up the material.

Measured with immunoSEQ multiplex PCR; TCRdb has only the in-frame clones, and not every one. The data contain around 78,000 clones, roughly nine tenths of them singletons. Germline CDR1 reads MDHEN; CDR2 reads SYDVKM. The CDR3 has 17 amino acids. V lost 1 base and J 0 bases, leaving 13 bases between the germline ends. The receptor was isolated from a woman aged 60 to 75 with acute or convalescent COVID-19. This chain uses TRBV28 with TRBJ1-5; D call uncertain. The material sequenced was peripheral blood. CDR3: CASSLLGRGYSNQPQHF. The CDR3 bases are TGTGCCAGCAGTTTATTGGGGAGAGGGTATAGCAATCAGCCCCAGCATTTT.